This T cell receptor beta chain was retrieved from a study of HIV-infected patients and healthy controls. Points from the study as a whole: Comparisons were complicated because patients and controls had unequal numbers of distinct sequences. Untreated HIV+ repertoires had roughly threefold fewer distinct CDR3s and lower Shannon diversity than healthy controls.

Whole blood was used without fractionation, so all unsorted peripheral T cells were included. About 450 ng RNA was reverse transcribed with alpha and beta constant-region primers. Alpha and beta chain libraries were made separately by chain-specific third strand synthesis with multiplexing indices. Each cDNA molecule was barcoded, and a single primer pair amplified each chain. The library had 12-nucleotide molecular identifiers formed by two random hexamers joined together. From the 5' RACE reads, TCRdb called clonotypes with MiXCR, one entry per CDR3 protein. The sample includes about 19,000 distinct CDR3 sequences, 7.5% to 9% of them seen just once. By share, this clonotype ranks as medium-sized. Its antigen remains unidentified. V trimming: 0 bases; J trimming: 2 bases; junction bases outside the gene matches: 2. The CDR3 extends over 15 amino acids. Germline V CDR1 and CDR2: SGHTA, FQGTGA.

The TCR originated in an adult in good health. This chain joins TRBV7-3 and TRBJ2-3, with TRBD2 matching over 7 bases. The source material was blood. CDR3 residues: CASSLTGGVTDTQYF. CDR3 DNA: TGTGCCAGCAGCTTAACGGGGGGGGTCACAGATACGCAGTATTTT. Together with reference TRBV7-3 and TRBJ2-3, the CDR3 gives the full variable domain: GAGVSQTPSNKVTEKGKYVELRCDPISGHTALYWYRQSLGQGPEFLIYFQGTGAADDSGLPNDRFFAVRPEGSVSTLKIQRTERGDSAVYLCASSLTGGVTDTQYFGPGTRLTVL.